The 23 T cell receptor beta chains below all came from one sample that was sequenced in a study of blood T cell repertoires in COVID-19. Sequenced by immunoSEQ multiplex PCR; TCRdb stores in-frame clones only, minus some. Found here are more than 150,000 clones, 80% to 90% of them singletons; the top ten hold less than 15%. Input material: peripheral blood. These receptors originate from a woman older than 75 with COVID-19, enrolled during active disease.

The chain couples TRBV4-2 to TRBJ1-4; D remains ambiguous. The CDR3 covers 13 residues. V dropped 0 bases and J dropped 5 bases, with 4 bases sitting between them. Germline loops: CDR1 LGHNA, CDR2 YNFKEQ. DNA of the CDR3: TGTGCCAGCAGCCAAGAGCAGAATGAAAAACTGTTTTTT. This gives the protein CASSQEQNEKLFF.

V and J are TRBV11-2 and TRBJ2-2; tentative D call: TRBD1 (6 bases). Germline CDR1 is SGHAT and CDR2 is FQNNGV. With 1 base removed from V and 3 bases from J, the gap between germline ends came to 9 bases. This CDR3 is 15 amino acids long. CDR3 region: CASSLANRDTGELFF. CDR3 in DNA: TGTGCCAGCAGCTTAGCCAACAGGGACACCGGGGAGCTGTTTTTT. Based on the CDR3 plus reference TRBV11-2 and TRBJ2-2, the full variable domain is EAGVAQSPRYKIIEKRQSVAFWCNPISGHATLYWYQQILGQGPKLLIQFQNNGVVDDSQLPKDRFSAERLKGVDSTLKIQPAKLEDSAVYLCASSLANRDTGELFFGEGSRLTVL.

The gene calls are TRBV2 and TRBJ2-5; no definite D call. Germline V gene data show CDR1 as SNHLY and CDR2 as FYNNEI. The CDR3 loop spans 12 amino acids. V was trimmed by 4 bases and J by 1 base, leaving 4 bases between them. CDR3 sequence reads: CASSGLQETQYF. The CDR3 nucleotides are TGTGCCAGCAGTGGACTCCAAGAGACCCAGTACTTC.

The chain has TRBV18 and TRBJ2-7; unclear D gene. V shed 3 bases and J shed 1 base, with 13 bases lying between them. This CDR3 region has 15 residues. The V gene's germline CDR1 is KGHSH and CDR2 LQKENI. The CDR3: CASSPTFDGSYEQYF. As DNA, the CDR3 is TGTGCCAGCTCACCGACATTCGATGGGTCCTACGAGCAGTACTTC. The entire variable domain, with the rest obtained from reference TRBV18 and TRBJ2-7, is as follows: NAGVMQNPRHLVRRRGQEARLRCSPMKGHSHVYWYRQLPEEGLKFMVYLQKENIIDESGMPKERFSAEFPKEGPSILRIQQVVRGDSAAYFCASSPTFDGSYEQYFGPGTRLTVT.

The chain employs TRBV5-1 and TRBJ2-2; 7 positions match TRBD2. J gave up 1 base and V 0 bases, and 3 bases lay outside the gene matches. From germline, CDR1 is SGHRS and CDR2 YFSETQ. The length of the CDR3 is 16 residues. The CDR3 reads CASSLGREWNTGELFF. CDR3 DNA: TGCGCCAGCAGCTTGGGGCGGGAGTGGAACACCGGGGAGCTGTTTTTT. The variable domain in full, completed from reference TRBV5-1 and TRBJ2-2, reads KAGVTQTPRYLIKTRGQQVTLSCSPISGHRSVSWYQQTPGQGLQFLFEYFSETQRNKGNFPGRFSGRQFSNSRSEMNVSTLELGDSALYLCASSLGREWNTGELFFGEGSRLTVL.

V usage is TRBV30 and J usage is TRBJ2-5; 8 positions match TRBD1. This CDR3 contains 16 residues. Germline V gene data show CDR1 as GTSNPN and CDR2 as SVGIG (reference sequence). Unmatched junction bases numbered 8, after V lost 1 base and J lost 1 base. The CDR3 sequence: CAWSGTPDRAQETQYF. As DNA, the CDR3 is TGTGCCTGGAGTGGAACCCCGGACAGGGCCCAAGAGACCCAGTACTTC.

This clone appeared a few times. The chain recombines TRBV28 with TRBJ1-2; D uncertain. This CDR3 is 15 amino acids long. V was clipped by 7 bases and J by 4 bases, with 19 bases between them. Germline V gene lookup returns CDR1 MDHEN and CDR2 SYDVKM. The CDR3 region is CASTEGPSTVYGYTF. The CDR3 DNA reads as TGTGCCAGCACCGAGGGCCCCTCGACGGTCTATGGCTACACCTTC.

CDR3 sequence: CATSRAEGSETQYF. CDR3 bases: TGTGCCACCAGCAGAGCAGAGGGCTCGGAGACCCAGTACTTC. The rearrangement uses TRBV15 and TRBJ2-5, with D maybe TRBD2 (5 bases). The CDR3 totals 14 residues. CDR1 is LNHNV and CDR2 is YYDKDF in the germline V gene (reference sequence). V was shortened by 1 base and J by 5 bases, with 11 bases between the two germline ends.

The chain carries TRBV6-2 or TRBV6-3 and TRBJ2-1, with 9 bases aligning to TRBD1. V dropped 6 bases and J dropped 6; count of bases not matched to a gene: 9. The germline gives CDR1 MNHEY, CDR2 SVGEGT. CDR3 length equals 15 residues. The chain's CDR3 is CASSLRDRALNEQFF. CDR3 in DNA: TGTGCCAGCAGCCTTAGGGACAGGGCTCTCAATGAGCAGTTCTTC.

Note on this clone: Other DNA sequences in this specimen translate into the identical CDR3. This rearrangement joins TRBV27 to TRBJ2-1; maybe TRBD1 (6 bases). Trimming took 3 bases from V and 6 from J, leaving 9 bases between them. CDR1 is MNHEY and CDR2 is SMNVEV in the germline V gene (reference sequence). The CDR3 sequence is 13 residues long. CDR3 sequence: CASSFGQSNEQFF. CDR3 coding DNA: TGTGCCAGCAGTTTTGGACAGAGCAATGAGCAGTTCTTC.

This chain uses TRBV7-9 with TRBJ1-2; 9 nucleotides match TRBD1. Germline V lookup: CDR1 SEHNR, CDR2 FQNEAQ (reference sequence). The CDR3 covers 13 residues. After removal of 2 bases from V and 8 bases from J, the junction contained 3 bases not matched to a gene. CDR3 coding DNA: TGTGCCAGCAGCTTAAGGACAGGGGAAGGCTACACCTTC. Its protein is CASSLRTGEGYTF.

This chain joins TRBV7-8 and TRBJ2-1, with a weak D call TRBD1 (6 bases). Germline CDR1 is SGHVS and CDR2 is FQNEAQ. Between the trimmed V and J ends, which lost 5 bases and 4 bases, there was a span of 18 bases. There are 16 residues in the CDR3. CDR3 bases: TGTGCCAGCAGCCACGGAAGATTGGGGGCTTACAATGAGCAGTTCTTC. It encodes CASSHGRLGAYNEQFF. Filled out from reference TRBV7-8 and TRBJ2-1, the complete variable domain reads GAGVSQSPRYKVAKRGQDVALRCDPISGHVSLFWYQQALGQGPEFLTYFQNEAQLDKSGLPSDRFFAERPEGSVSTLKIQRTQQEDSAVYLCASSHGRLGAYNEQFFGPGTRLTVL.

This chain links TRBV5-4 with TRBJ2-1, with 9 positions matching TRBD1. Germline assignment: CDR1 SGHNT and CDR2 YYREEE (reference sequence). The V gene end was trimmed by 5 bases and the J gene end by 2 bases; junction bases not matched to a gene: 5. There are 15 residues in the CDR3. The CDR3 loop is CASRLDRGTYNEQFF. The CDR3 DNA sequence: TGTGCCAGCAGACTCGACAGGGGGACCTACAATGAGCAGTTCTTC.

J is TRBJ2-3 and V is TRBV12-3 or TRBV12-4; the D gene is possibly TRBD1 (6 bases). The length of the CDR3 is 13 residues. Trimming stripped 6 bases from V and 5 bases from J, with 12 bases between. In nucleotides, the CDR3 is TGTGCCAGCAGCTCAGGGGATGGAGATACGCAGTATTTT. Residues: CASSSGDGDTQYF.

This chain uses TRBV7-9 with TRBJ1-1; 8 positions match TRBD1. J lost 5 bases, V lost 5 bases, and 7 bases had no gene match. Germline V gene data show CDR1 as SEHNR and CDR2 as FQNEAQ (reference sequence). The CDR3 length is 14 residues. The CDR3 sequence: CASSRTGLGTEAFF. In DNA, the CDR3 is TGTGCCAGCAGCAGGACAGGGTTGGGAACTGAAGCTTTCTTT. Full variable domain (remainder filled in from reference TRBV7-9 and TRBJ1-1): DTGVSQNPRHKITKRGQNVTFRCDPISEHNRLYWYRQTLGQGPEFLTYFQNEAQLEKSRLLSDRFSAERPKGSFSTLEIQRTEQGDSAMYLCASSRTGLGTEAFFGQGTRLTVV.

CDR3 in amino acids: CASSYADRGGYTF. The CDR3 coding sequence is TGTGCCAGCAGTTACGCGGACAGGGGTGGCTACACCTTC. The chain employs TRBV6-5 and TRBJ1-2; 9 bases align to TRBD1. Per germline, CDR1 MNHEY and CDR2 SVGAGI. The CDR3 runs to 13 residues. V dropped 2 bases and J dropped 7; count of bases not matched to a gene: 2.

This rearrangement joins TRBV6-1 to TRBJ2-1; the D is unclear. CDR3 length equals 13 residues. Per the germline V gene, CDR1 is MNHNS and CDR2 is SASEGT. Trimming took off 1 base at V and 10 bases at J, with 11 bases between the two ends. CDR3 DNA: TGTGCCAGCAGTGAAGTCGTGTCCTCGGAGCAGTTCTTC. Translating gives CASSEVVSSEQFF.

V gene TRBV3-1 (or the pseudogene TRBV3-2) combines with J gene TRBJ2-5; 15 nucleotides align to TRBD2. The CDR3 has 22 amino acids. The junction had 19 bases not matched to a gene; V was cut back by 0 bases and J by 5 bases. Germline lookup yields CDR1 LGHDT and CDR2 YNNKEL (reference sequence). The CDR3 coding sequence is TGTGCCAGCAGCCAAGACGGGCCGCTGGGACTAGCGGGAGGCCCTCCAAAGGAGACCCAGTACTTC. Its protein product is CASSQDGPLGLAGGPPKETQYF.

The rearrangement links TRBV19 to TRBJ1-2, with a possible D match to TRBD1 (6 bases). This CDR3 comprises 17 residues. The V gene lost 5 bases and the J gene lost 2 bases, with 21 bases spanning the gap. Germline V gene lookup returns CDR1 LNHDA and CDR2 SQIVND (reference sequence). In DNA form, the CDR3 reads TGTGCCAGTAGTCCTCAAAAGTACAGGGAAACCAACTATGGCTACACCTTC. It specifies CASSPQKYRETNYGYTF.

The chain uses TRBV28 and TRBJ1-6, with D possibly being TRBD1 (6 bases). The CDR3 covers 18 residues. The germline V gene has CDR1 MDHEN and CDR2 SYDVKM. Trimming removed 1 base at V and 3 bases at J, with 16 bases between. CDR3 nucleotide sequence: TGTGCCAGCAGTTTATCCCCAGGGGCGGTACGCTATAATTCACCCCTCCACTTT. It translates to CASSLSPGAVRYNSPLHF.

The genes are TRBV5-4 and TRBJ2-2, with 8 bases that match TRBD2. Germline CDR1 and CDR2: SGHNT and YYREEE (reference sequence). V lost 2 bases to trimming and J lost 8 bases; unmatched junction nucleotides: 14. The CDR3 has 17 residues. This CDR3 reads CASSFGTRNIYGGELFF. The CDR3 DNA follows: TGTGCCAGCAGCTTTGGGACTAGAAATATCTACGGGGGGGAGCTGTTTTTT.

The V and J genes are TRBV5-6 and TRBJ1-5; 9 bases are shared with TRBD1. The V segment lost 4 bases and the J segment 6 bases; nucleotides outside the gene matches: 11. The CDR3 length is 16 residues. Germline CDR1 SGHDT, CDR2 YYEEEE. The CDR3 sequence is CASSRMDRGNGQPQHF. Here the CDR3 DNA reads TGTGCCAGCAGCAGGATGGACAGGGGAAACGGTCAGCCCCAGCATTTT.

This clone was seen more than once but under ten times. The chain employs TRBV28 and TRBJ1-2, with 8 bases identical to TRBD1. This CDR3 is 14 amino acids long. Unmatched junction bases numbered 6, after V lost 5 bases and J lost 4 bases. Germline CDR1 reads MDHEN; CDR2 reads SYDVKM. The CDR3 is CASSPRTGPYGYTF. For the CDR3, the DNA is TGTGCCAGCAGTCCCCGGACAGGGCCCTATGGCTACACCTTC.